This T cell receptor beta chain was sequenced during a study of shared clonotypes between healthy human individuals. Generated by immunoSEQ multiplex PCR, the TCRdb table keeps only in-frame clones and is missing some. The sample contains roughly 1,100,000 clones, approximately 72% of which appear only once. There are 13 residues in the CDR3. CDR1 MNHEY and CDR2 SMNVEV come from the germline V gene (reference sequence). Trimming removed 3 bases from V and 4 bases from J, with 9 bases in between. The chain recombines TRBV27 with TRBJ1-1; D is undetermined. Material: memory CD4+ T cells sorted from blood. Noted subset: CD45RA-negative fraction. The sequence was collected from a man younger than 35 in good health. The CDR3 here is CASSFGEGTEAFF. The CDR3 nucleotides are TGTGCCAGCAGTTTCGGAGAGGGCACTGAAGCTTTCTTT.